Below, one T cell receptor (beta chain) is given with its context. Its antigen is not known. These data belong to a study of blood T cells in healthy people across ages. The junction had 9 bases not matched to a gene; V was cut back by 0 bases and J by 8 bases. Germline values: CDR1 MGHRA, CDR2 YSYEKL. The CDR3 is made up of 16 amino acids. PCR was performed a second time for 7 to 11 cycles using a sample-barcoded 5' primer and a J-beta primer mix. MiXCR, run by TCRdb on the 5' RACE reads, gives a single entry per CDR3 protein. The data hold 1.5 million to 2 million distinct CDR3 sequences, with roughly 27% observed a single time. Regarding the study as a whole: There was a strong correlation between TCR beta diversity and naive T cell percentage.

Material: blood. The rearrangement uses TRBV4-1 and TRBJ2-1, with TRBD2 matching over 8 bases. The source is a woman aged 25-40 years in good health. The CDR3: CASSQDWRGVRDEQFF. In DNA form, the CDR3 reads TGCGCCAGCAGCCAAGATTGGCGGGGGGTGCGGGATGAGCAGTTCTTC.